A single sample is the source of the 3 T cell receptor beta chains below, sequenced in a study of T cell responses to AZD1222 COVID-19 vaccine. Sequencing used immunoSEQ multiplex PCR; TCRdb keeps in-frame clones, though not all of them. The sample consists of 120,000 or so clones, roughly 90% of them appearing once. This material consisted of peripheral blood, taken on day 0 of AZD1222 vaccination. The source is an adult in good health.

The genes are TRBV7-8 and TRBJ2-5, with TRBD2 matching over 7 bases. Looked up from germline, CDR1 is SGHVS and CDR2 is FQNEAQ. The length of the CDR3 is 15 residues. V trimming: 5 bases; J trimming: 5 bases; junction bases outside the gene matches: 11. CDR3 nucleotides: TGTGCCAGCAGCCCCAGCCCCGGGAGGTTGGAGACCCAGTACTTC. This codes for CASSPSPGRLETQYF.

The rearrangement joins TRBV19 to TRBJ1-6, with D possibly TRBD1 on 5 matching bases. Deletions cut 4 bases from V and 10 bases from J, with 17 bases between. CDR1 is LNHDA and CDR2 is SQIVND in the germline V gene (reference sequence). The CDR3 length is 15 residues. The CDR3 DNA is TGTGCCAGTAGTAGCGCGGGTCTTCGGGGGTCACCCCTCCACTTT. Translation gives CASSSAGLRGSPLHF. Complete variable domain (other parts from reference TRBV19 and TRBJ1-6): DGGITQSPKYLFRKEGQNVTLSCEQNLNHDAMYWYRQDPGQGLRLIYYSQIVNDFQKGDIAEGYSVSREKKESFPLTVTSAQKNPTAFYLCASSSAGLRGSPLHFGNGTRLTVT.

The rearrangement joins TRBV3-1 (or the pseudogene TRBV3-2) to TRBJ2-7, with 10 bases matching TRBD2. Unmatched junction bases numbered 0, after V lost 7 bases and J lost 0 bases. CDR1 is LGHDT and CDR2 is YNNKEL in the germline V gene (reference sequence). The CDR3 totals 13 residues. The CDR3 loop is CASKREGSYEQYF. The CDR3 nucleotides read TGTGCCAGCAAGCGGGAGGGCTCCTACGAGCAGTACTTC.